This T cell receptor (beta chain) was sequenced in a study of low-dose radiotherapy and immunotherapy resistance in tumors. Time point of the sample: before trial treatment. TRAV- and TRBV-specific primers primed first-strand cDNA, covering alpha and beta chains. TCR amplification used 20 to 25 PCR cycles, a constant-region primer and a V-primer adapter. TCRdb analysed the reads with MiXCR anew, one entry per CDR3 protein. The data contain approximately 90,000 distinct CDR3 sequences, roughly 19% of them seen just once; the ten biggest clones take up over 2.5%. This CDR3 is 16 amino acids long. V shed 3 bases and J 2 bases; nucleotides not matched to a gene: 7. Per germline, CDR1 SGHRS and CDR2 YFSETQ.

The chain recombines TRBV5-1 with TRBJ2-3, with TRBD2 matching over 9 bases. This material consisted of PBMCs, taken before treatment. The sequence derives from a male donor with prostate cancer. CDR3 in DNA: TGCGCCAGCAGCTCCCCAGAGCGGGGGGTCACAGATACGCAGTATTTT. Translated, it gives CASSSPERGVTDTQYF.